This TCR beta chain was observed in a study of cytomegalovirus exposure and HLA in healthy donors. The wider study: The 120 validation repertoires, a later analysis reported, used the same platform as the 550 to 700 repertoires from the first cohort. General study results and limits: Reports described diagnosis of cytomegalovirus status by the classifier as highly specific and sensitive. Many donors carried some public TCRs, although rarity characterized most TCR sequences. 150 to 200 TCR beta chains were listed as cytomegalovirus-associated.

The data were produced by immunoSEQ multiplex PCR, yet TCRdb's version contains in-frame clones alone and is incomplete. In the table there are approximately 110,000 clones, around 94% of which are singletons. A word on this clone: What it recognizes is unknown.

The CDR3 is made up of 14 amino acids. V trimming: 5 bases; J trimming: 5 bases; junction bases outside the gene matches: 7. The germline V gene encodes CDR1 MDHEN and CDR2 SYDVKM. The sequence came from a woman between 18 and 29 years old in good health and CMV-seronegative. Sequencing was performed on PBMCs. V gene TRBV28 combines with J gene TRBJ2-5, with TRBD1 matching 8 bases. The DNA of the CDR3 is TGTGCCAGCAGTATGGGACAGGTAGTTGAGACCCAGTACTTC. This codes for CASSMGQVVETQYF.